A single sample is the source of the 2 T cell receptor beta chains below, sequenced in a study of cytotoxic CD8 clonotypes in ibrutinib-treated CLL. Sequenced by immunoSEQ multiplex PCR; TCRdb stores in-frame clones only, minus some. The sample has under 200,000 clones, approximately 80% seen once. The sample in question was PBMCs, obtained after 12 months of ibrutinib treatment. These receptors were collected from a human donor with chronic lymphocytic leukemia.

The V gene is TRBV5-1, the J gene TRBJ1-4, with a possible D match to TRBD1 (5 bases). Germline V gives CDR1 SGHRS, CDR2 YFSETQ. V lost 4 bases and J 6 bases, leaving 16 bases between the germline ends. The CDR3 covers 15 residues. CDR3 loop: CASSRIGREDEKLFF. The DNA for the CDR3 is TGCGCCAGCAGCCGCATAGGCAGGGAGGATGAAAAACTGTTTTTT.

The V gene is TRBV10-3, the J gene TRBJ1-6; no reliable D call. This CDR3 is 13 amino acids long. Germline CDR1 and CDR2: ENHRY and SYGVKD. V lost 11 bases and J lost 7, with 15 bases in between. The DNA of the CDR3 is TGTGCCGTACACGGCGGTGGGAATTCACCCCTCCACTTT. It is translated as CAVHGGGNSPLHF.